The 7 T cell receptor beta chains reported below all come from one sample, sequenced in a study of T cells in Graves' hyperthyroidism and ophthalmopathy. Amplified TCR beta CDR3 regions came from RNA transcripts. The primer set for the first-round RT-PCR of the TCR CDR3 was HTBI. MiXCR, run by TCRdb on the multiplex PCR reads, gives a single entry per CDR3 protein. Of about 290,000 distinct CDR3 sequences listed, 16% were seen once; the top ten hold roughly 33%. Material for sequencing was blood. The receptors shown here come from a young man with Graves' hyperthyroidism.

The J gene is TRBJ2-5, the V gene TRBV7-6; D is perhaps TRBD1 (5 bases). Germline CDR1 and CDR2: SGHVS and FNYEAQ. The CDR3 runs to 16 residues. V was clipped by 5 bases and J by 3 bases, with 19 bases between them. CDR3 DNA sequence: TGTGCCAGCAGCCGTTTTCTGACAGAAGCTAAAGAGACCCAGTACTTC. This gives the protein CASSRFLTEAKETQYF.

Ten or more counts support this clonotype. V usage is TRBV7-2 and J usage is TRBJ2-5; the D is unclear. With 3 bases removed from V and 2 bases from J, the gap between germline ends came to 7 bases. The CDR3 sequence is 13 residues long. Germline V lookup: CDR1 SGHTA, CDR2 FQGNSA. CDR3: CASSFNMQETQYF. The CDR3, as DNA: TGTGCCAGCAGCTTCAACATGCAAGAGACCCAGTACTTC. The complete variable domain, with remaining parts taken from reference TRBV7-2 and TRBJ2-5, reads GAGVSQSPSNKVTEKGKDVELRCDPISGHTALYWYRQSLGQGLEFLIYFQGNSAPDKSGLPSDRFSAERTGGSVSTLTIQRTQQEDSAVYLCASSFNMQETQYFGPGTRLLVL.

The table lists this clonotype with a few counts. The rearrangement links TRBV7-3 to TRBJ2-5; 12 nucleotides align to TRBD2. Germline V CDR1 and CDR2: SGHTA, FQGTGA. The trim removed 5 bases at V and 4 bases at J, leaving 2 bases unmatched. This CDR3 has 14 amino acids. CDR3 coding DNA: TGTGCCAGCAGCCAGGGACTAGCGGGAGAGACCCAGTACTTC. Translation: CASSQGLAGETQYF.

This clonotype was seen many times. The J gene is TRBJ2-3, the V gene TRBV7-2, with D hard to call. V lost 2 bases and J lost 6, with 9 bases in between. The CDR3 consists of 13 residues. Germline V gene lookup returns CDR1 SGHTA and CDR2 FQGNSA. The DNA for the CDR3 is TGTGCCAGCAGCTTAACCGGTGGGGATACGCAGTATTTT. Translation gives CASSLTGGDTQYF.

This clonotype was seen repeatedly, ten times or more. The chain joins TRBV7-9 to TRBJ2-3, with D possibly called TRBD1 or TRBD2 (6 bases each). The CDR3 sequence is 14 residues long. Germline CDR1 is SEHNR and CDR2 is FQNEAQ (reference sequence). The ends were cut back, 5 bases at V and 5 bases at J, with 14 bases in the middle. CDR3 residues: CASSPSGAKDTQYF. In nucleotides, the CDR3 is TGTGCCAGCAGCCCCTCGGGGGCCAAAGATACGCAGTATTTT.

The J gene is TRBJ1-5, the V gene TRBV7-9; possibly TRBD1 for D (6 bases). V was pared by 5 bases and J by 3 bases, with 14 bases between. Germline CDR1 and CDR2: SEHNR and FQNEAQ (reference sequence). The CDR3 has 15 residues. CDR3 nucleotide sequence: TGTGCCAGCAGCCCCTCAGGGGCGGACAATCAGCCCCAGCATTTT. This gives the protein CASSPSGADNQPQHF.

This clonotype was observed a few times. The rearrangement uses TRBV9 and TRBJ1-2, with 7 bases identical to TRBD1. The V segment lost 2 bases and the J segment 6 bases; nucleotides outside the gene matches: 4. This CDR3 is 13 amino acids long. The germline V gene has CDR1 SGDLS and CDR2 YYNGEE. CDR3 sequence: CASSVDRDHGYTF. The DNA of the CDR3 is TGTGCCAGCAGCGTCGACAGGGATCATGGCTACACCTTC.